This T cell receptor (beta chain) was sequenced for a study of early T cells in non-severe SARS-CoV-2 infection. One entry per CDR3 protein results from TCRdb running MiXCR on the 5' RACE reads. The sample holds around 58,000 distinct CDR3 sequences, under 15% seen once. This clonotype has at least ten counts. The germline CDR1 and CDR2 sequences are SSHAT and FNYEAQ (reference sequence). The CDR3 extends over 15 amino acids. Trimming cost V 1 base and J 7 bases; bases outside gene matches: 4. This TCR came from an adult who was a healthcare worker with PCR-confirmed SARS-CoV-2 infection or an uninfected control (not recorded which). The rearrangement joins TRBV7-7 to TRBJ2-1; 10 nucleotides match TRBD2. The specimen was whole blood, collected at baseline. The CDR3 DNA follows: TGTGCCAGCAGCTTAGGGACTAGCGGCGCGAATGAGCAGTTCTTC. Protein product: CASSLGTSGANEQFF.